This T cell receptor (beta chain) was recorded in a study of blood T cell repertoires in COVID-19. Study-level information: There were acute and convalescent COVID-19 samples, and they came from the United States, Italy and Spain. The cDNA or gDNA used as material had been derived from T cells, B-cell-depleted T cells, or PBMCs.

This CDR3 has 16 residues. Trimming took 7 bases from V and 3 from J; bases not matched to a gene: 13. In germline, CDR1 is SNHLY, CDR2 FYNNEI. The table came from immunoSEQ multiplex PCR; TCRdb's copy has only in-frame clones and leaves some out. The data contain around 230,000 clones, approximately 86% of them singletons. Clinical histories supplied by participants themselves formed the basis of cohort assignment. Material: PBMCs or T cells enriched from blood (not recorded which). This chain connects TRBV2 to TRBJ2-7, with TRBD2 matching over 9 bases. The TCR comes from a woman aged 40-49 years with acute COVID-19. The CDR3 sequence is CASTTVVAGVRYEQYF. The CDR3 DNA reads TGTGCCAGCACGACCGTAGTAGCGGGAGTCCGCTACGAGCAGTACTTC. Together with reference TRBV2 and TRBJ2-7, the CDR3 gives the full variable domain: EPEVTQTPSHQVTQMGQEVILRCVPISNHLYFYWYRQILGQKVEFLVSFYNNEISEKSEIFDDQFSVERPDGSNFTLKIRSTKLEDSAMYFCASTTVVAGVRYEQYFGPGTRLTVT.